The rows below give T cell receptor beta chains drawn from one sample of a study of T cell responses to AZD1222 COVID-19 vaccine. The repertoire was sequenced with immunoSEQ multiplex PCR; TCRdb's copy has only in-frame clones and lacks some. Among 150,000 to 170,000 clones listed, less than 90% were seen once. The sample consisted of peripheral blood, taken on day 0 of AZD1222 vaccination. The source of these receptors is an adult in good health. CDR3s include the opening cysteine and the closing phenylalanine or tryptophan. D genes are given only for firm matches. A row's size may be missing; if present it is once, few, many or a size class.

>TRBJ2-7|NA|NA|TRBV6-5
TGTGCCATCCTAAATCCAAACTCCTACGAGCAGTACTTC
CAILNPNSYEQYF
>TRBJ2-7|NA|NA|TRBV7-8
TGTGCCAGCAGCTTAGGGGGGGTTATAAGCTCCTACAAGCAGTACTTC
CASSLGGVISSYKQYF
>TRBJ1-1|NA|NA|TRBV10-2
TGCGCCAGCAGTGGGGGTTACACTGAAGCTTTCTTT
CASSGGYTEAFF
>TRBJ1-2|TRBD1|NA|TRBV7-2
TGTGCCAGCAGCAGGGACAGGGACTATGGCTACACCTTC
CASSRDRDYGYTF
>TRBJ1-2|NA|NA|TRBV4-2
TGTGCCAGCAGCCAAGATTATATGGGAGCCTATGGCTACACCTTC
CASSQDYMGAYGYTF
>TRBJ1-1|NA|NA|TRBV4-3
TGCGCCAGCAGCCAGCGGGGGAGGAGCACTGAAGCTTTCTTT
CASSQRGRSTEAFF
>TRBJ1-6|NA|NA|TRBV6-4
TGTGCCAGCAGTGAAATAAAGCTTAATTCACCCCTCCACTTT
CASSEIKLNSPLHF
>TRBJ1-2|TRBD1|NA|TRBV15
TGTGCCACCAGCGCGAGGGGACAGGGGTTACTATCCGGCTACACCTTC
CATSARGQGLLSGYTF
>TRBJ1-3|NA|few|TRBV7-2
TGTGCCAGCAGCTTAAACCCACCAGGAGCGGATGGAAACACCATATATTTT
CASSLNPPGADGNTIYF
>TRBJ1-2|TRBD1|once|TRBV10-2
TGCGCCAGCAGTGAGGGAGATTTCCGGGACAGTAACTATGGCTACACCTTC
CASSEGDFRDSNYGYTF
>TRBJ2-2|TRBD1|once|TRBV7-2
TGTGCCAGCAGCTTAAACACAGGGGGCACCGGGGAGCTGTTTTTT
CASSLNTGGTGELFF
>TRBJ1-2|TRBD1|NA|TRBV9
TGTGCCAGCAGCGTAGCTACCGGGTTCGACAGGGTCGGTGGCTACACCTTC
CASSVATGFDRVGGYTF
>TRBJ1-1|NA|NA|TRBV28
TGTGCCAGCAGTTCCGCGGGCACTGAAGCTTTCTTT
CASSSAGTEAFF
>TRBJ2-2|NA|NA|TRBV6-5
TGTGCCAGCAGATCCAGGGGACCGAACACCGGGGAGCTGTTTTTT
CASRSRGPNTGELFF
>TRBJ1-2|TRBD1|NA|TRBV27
TGTGCCAGCACCTTGACAGGGGGAGCTAACTATGGCTACACCTTC
CASTLTGGANYGYTF
>TRBJ1-5|NA|NA|TRBV19
TGTGCCAGTAGTACTCTCCCCGGGGCAGGGGCGATTCCGCCCCAGCATTTT
CASSTLPGAGAIPPQHF
>TRBJ1-1|NA|NA|TRBV12-2
TGTGCAAGTCGCTCACCTCTGGGGCTCAGGAGGGCCCAGGGGCCGAACACTGAAGCTTTCTTT
CASRSPLGLRRAQGPNTEAFF
>TRBJ2-7|NA|NA|TRBV5-6
TGTGCCAGCAGCTTGGATGACACCTACGAGCAGTACTTC
CASSLDDTYEQYF
>TRBJ2-4|NA|NA|TRBV25-1
TGTGCCAGCAGTCCAAGGGACAAAAGTCTAGCCAAAAACATTCAGTACTTC
CASSPRDKSLAKNIQYF
>TRBJ2-7|TRBD1|once|TRBV7-2
TGTGCCAGCACCCAGGGGGCGACACGATACGAGCAGTACTTC
CASTQGATRYEQYF
>TRBJ2-7|NA|NA|TRBV11-2
TGTGCCAGCAGCTTCTCCCAGGCGGGCGAGCAGTACTTC
CASSFSQAGEQYF
>TRBJ1-2|NA|NA|TRBV7-9
TGTGCCAGTGGGGGCCCCTATGGCTACACCTTC
CASGGPYGYTF
>TRBJ1-2|TRBD1|few|TRBV18
TGTGCCAGCTCAACGACAGGGGACAACTATGGCTACACCTTC
CASSTTGDNYGYTF
>TRBJ1-6|TRBD1|NA|TRBV5-1
TGCGCCAGCAGCATCGGGACAGTTAATTCACCCCTCCACTTT
CASSIGTVNSPLHF
>TRBJ2-4|NA|NA|TRBV28
TGTGCCAGCAGTTTAACAGAAGCCAAAAACATTCAGTACTTC
CASSLTEAKNIQYF
>TRBJ1-3|NA|NA|TRBV5-4
TGTGCCAGCAGCTTGGGCCCCAGCTCCGGAAACACCATATATTTT
CASSLGPSSGNTIYF
>TRBJ2-5|NA|NA|TRBV19
TGTGCCAGTAGATCCCTGACTAGGGTAGGGGAGACCCAGTACTTC
CASRSLTRVGETQYF